Here is one T cell receptor (beta chain) with its context. Its antigen is not identified. The method was immunoSEQ multiplex PCR; TCRdb's version includes in-frame clones alone and lacks a portion of them. The sample has 20,000 to 25,000 clones, roughly 71% seen once; the top ten hold 15% to 20%. The record originates from a study of PD-1 blockade in classical Hodgkin lymphoma. Overall study results and limits: By C4D1 there was a significant rise in CD4+ TCR diversity but not in CD8+ TCR diversity.

J gave up 0 bases and V 5 bases, and 3 bases lay outside the gene matches. Germline CDR1 is SGHRS and CDR2 is YFSETQ. This CDR3 has 15 amino acids. The time point was: cycle 4 day 1 (C4D1), after 6 weeks of nivolumab. Each patient experienced a relapse that followed autologous stem cell transplantation, and brentuximab vedotin exposure varied. The chain couples TRBV5-1 to TRBJ2-2; 8 bases agree with TRBD1. The specimen comprised peripheral blood mononuclear cells (PBMCs), sampled before the fourth cycle of nivolumab. This clonotype originated in a human donor with classical Hodgkin lymphoma. This CDR3 is CASSQQGANTGELFF. The DNA of the CDR3 is TGCGCCAGCAGTCAACAGGGGGCGAACACCGGGGAGCTGTTTTTT.